Sequencing of this T cell receptor beta chain was carried out in a study of blood T cell repertoires in COVID-19. Study-level background: Sites across the United States, Italy and Spain contributed samples from acute and convalescent COVID-19. Nucleic acid was either cDNA or gDNA, and it came from T cells, B-cell-depleted T cells, or PBMCs.

Germline-derived CDR1 and CDR2 are SGDLS and YYNGEE. The CDR3 length is 16 residues. Deletions cut 0 bases from V and 2 bases from J, with 12 bases between. Original processing notes: For nucleated cells, counts were estimated from reference gene primer amplification. Sequenced by immunoSEQ multiplex PCR; TCRdb stores in-frame clones only, minus some. That table supplies the V and J calls and clone size; D and trimming were determined from the DNA. The sample includes over 200,000 clones, roughly nine tenths seen only once; the top ten take 10% to 11%. Recovered participants had two consecutive negative NP/OP PCR tests, healthcare professional clearance, or symptom resolution.

This chain joins TRBV9 and TRBJ2-1, with D possibly matching TRBD2 (6 bases). The sample consisted of PBMCs or T cells enriched from blood (not recorded which). The receptor was derived from a man younger than 45 who had recovered from COVID-19. DNA for the CDR3: TGTGCCAGCAGCGTAGCCGGGGGTGGCACCTACAATGAGCAGTTCTTC. Amino acid sequence: CASSVAGGGTYNEQFF.